This T cell receptor beta chain was profiled in a study of blood T cells in healthy people across ages. The second PCR ran about 6 to 11 cycles with a sample-barcoded 5' primer and J-beta primers. TCRdb ran MiXCR on the 5' RACE reads and lists one entry per CDR3 protein. Here the sample spans around 1,000,000 distinct CDR3 sequences, 20% to 25% being singletons. This clonotype came up once. Investigators took around 11 milliliters of peripheral blood from every donor. Looked up from germline, CDR1 is SQVTM and CDR2 is ANQGSEA. The CDR3 consists of 13 residues. The same sample was also studied in work on T cells of mothers and their children. From that study: cDNA was made from all extracted RNA, around 1.5 ug per 15 ul.

The sample consisted of blood. The TCR was taken from a girl aged 2-9 years in good health. V is TRBV29-1 and J is TRBJ2-5; 10 bases are a match to TRBD2. The assigned J gene may be wrong: the sequence end matches TRBJ2-1 better. In nucleotides, the CDR3 is TGCAGCGTTGTCCTAGCGGGAGTAGGTGGGCAGTTCTTC. Translating gives CSVVLAGVGGQFF.